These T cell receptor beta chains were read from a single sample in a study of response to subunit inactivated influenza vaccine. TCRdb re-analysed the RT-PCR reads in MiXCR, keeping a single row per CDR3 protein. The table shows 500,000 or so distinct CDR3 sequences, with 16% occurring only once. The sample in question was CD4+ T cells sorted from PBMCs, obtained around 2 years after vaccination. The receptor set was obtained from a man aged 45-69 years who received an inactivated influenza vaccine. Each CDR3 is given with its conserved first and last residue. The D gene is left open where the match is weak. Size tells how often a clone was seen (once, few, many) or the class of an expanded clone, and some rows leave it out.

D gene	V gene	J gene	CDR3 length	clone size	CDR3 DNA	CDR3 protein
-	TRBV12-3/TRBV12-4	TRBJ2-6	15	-	TGTGCCAGCAATATCAGGGGTTCTGGGGCCAACGTCCTGACTTTC	CASNIRGSGANVLTF
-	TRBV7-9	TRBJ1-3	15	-	TGTGCCAGCAGCTTCGGACCTAACGGATGGGACACCATATATTTT	CASSFGPNGWDTIYF
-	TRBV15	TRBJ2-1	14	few	TGTGCCACCAGCAGAGATAACGTCAACAATGAGCAGTTCTTC	CATSRDNVNNEQFF
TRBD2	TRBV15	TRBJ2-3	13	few	TGTGCCACCAAACTAGCGGGGGTAGATACGCAGTATTTT	CATKLAGVDTQYF
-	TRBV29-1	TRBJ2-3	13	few	TGCAGCGTTTCAAGCCATGAGCCAGATACGCAGTATTTT	CSVSSHEPDTQYF
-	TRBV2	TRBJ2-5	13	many	TGTGCCAGCAGTCTGACGACTAAAGAGACCCAGTACTTC	CASSLTTKETQYF
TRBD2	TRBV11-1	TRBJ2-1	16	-	TGTGCCAGCAGCCCCCGGGGGCGGGGGGTCTACAATGAGCAGTTCTTC	CASSPRGRGVYNEQFF
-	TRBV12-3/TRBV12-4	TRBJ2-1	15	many	TGTGCCAGCAGCCCCGGTGGCAGCTCCTACAATGAGCAGTTCTTC	CASSPGGSSYNEQFF
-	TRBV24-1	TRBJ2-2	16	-	TGTGCCACCGGGACCCGGGACACCTGGAACACCGGGGAGCTGTTTTTT	CATGTRDTWNTGELFF
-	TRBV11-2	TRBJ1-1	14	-	TGTGCCAGCAGCCGGGGGTCGGAGGACACTGAAGCTTTCTTT	CASSRGSEDTEAFF
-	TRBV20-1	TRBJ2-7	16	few	TGCAGTGCTAGAAAGCACACGGGACCCTATACGGGGGAGCAGTACTTC	CSARKHTGPYTGEQYF
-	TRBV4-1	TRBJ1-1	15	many	TGCGCCAGCAGCCAACCGGGACGGAGTTCTCCTGAAGCTTTCTTT	CASSQPGRSSPEAFF
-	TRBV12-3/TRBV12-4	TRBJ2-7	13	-	TGTGCCAGCAGCCTAGCGCACTCCTACGAGCAGTACTTC	CASSLAHSYEQYF
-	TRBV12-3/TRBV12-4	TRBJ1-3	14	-	TGTGCCAGCAGTTCGGTCCACTCTGGAAACACCATATATTTT	CASSSVHSGNTIYF
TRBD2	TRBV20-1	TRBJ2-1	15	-	TGCAGTGCTAGAGAGTCTAGCGGGAGACTGAATGAGCAGTTCTTC	CSARESSGRLNEQFF
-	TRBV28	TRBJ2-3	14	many	TGTGCCAGCAGTTTCCCCGGCAGGACAGATACGCAGTATTTT	CASSFPGRTDTQYF
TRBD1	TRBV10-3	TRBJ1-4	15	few	TGTGCCATCAGGGGTGGACAGGCAACTAATGAAAAACTGTTTTTT	CAIRGGQATNEKLFF
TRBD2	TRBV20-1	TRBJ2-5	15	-	TGCAGTGCAATTGGGAGCGGGAGTTGGGTAGAGACCCAGTACTTC	CSAIGSGSWVETQYF
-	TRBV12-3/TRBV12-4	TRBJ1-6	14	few	TGTGCCAGCAGCCCAACCCCTTTATATTCACCCCTCCACTTT	CASSPTPLYSPLHF
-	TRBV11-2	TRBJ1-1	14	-	TGTGCCAGCACCGGAGGAATCATGAACACTGAAGCTTTCTTT	CASTGGIMNTEAFF
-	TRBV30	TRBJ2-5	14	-	TGTGCCTGGAGTGAATGGGGAGCTGGGAGGACCCAGTACTTC	CAWSEWGAGRTQYF
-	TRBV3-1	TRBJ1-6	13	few	TGTGCCAGCAGCCCCGGACCTAATTCACCCCTCCACTTT	CASSPGPNSPLHF
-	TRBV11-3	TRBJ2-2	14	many	TGTGCCAGCAGCTCGAGCGTGAACACCGGGGAGCTGTTTTTT	CASSSSVNTGELFF
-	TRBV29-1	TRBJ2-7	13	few	TGCAGCGTTGCCGCCAAGCCGTCCTACGAGCAGTACTTC	CSVAAKPSYEQYF
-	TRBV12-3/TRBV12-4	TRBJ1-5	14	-	TGTGCCAGCAGCTCAGGGCCCAGCAATCAGCCCCAGCATTTT	CASSSGPSNQPQHF
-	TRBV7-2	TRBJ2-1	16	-	TGTGCCAGCAGCTTCTTAATAGGGGGGACCTACAATGAGCAGTTCTTC	CASSFLIGGTYNEQFF
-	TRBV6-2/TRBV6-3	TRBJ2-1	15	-	TGTGCCAGCAGATGGACAGAGCTCTCCTACAATGAGCAGTTCTTC	CASRWTELSYNEQFF
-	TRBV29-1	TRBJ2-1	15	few	TGCAGCGTTGAAGTCCGGGACAAGTCTTACAATGAGCAGTTCTTC	CSVEVRDKSYNEQFF
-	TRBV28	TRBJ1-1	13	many	TGTGCCAGCAGTTTTTCAGTGAACACTGAAGCTTTCTTT	CASSFSVNTEAFF
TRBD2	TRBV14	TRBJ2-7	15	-	TGTGCCAGCAGTCGAATTAGCGGGAGGCAAGGGGAGCAGTACTTC	CASSRISGRQGEQYF
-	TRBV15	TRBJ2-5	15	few	TGTGCCACCAGCAGAGATTACGGGACGGAAGAGACCCAGTACTTC	CATSRDYGTEETQYF
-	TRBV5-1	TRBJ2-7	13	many	TGCGCCAGCAGCTTGGCCGGGCAATACGAGCAGTACTTC	CASSLAGQYEQYF
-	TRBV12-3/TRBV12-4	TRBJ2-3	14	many	TGTGCCAGCAGAAAATTTAGCGGCACAGATACGCAGTATTTT	CASRKFSGTDTQYF
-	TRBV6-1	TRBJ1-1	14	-	TGTGCCAGCACTCAACAGGAGCGGAACACTGAAGCTTTCTTT	CASTQQERNTEAFF
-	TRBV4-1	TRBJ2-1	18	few	TGCGCCAGCAGCCATCCTCCAGGGGGGACTAAGCATTGGCATGAGCAGTTCTTC	CASSHPPGGTKHWHEQFF
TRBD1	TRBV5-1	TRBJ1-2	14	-	TGCGCCAGCAGCCGGGGACAGCCGAACTATGGCTACACCTTC	CASSRGQPNYGYTF
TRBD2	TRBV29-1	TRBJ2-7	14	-	TGCAGCGTTGACGTACAGCGGGACTCCGGCGAGCAGTACTTC	CSVDVQRDSGEQYF
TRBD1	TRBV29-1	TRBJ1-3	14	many	TGCAGCGCTAGACAGGGAAGCTCTGGAAACACCATATATTTT	CSARQGSSGNTIYF
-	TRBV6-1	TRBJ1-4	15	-	TGTGCCAGCAGCCCCGCGGCGGGGGGACTGGAAAAACTGTTTTTT	CASSPAAGGLEKLFF
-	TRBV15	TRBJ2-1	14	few	TGTGCCACCAAGCGGACCGGAGCCTACAATGAGCAGTTCTTC	CATKRTGAYNEQFF
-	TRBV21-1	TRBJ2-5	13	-	TGTGCCAGCAGCATTGGCCCTCTGGAGACCCAGTACTTC	CASSIGPLETQYF
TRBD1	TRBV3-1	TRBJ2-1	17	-	TGTGCCAGCAGCCCCTACCCAGGGACAGGGGTAATCAATGAGCAGTTCTTC	CASSPYPGTGVINEQFF
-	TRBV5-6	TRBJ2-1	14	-	TGTGCCAGCAGCCTCAGGGGTTCGAACAATGAGCAGTTCTTC	CASSLRGSNNEQFF
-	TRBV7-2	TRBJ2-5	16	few	TGTGCCAGCAGCTTATTCCAGTGGGGCCGTGGAGAGACCCAGTACTTC	CASSLFQWGRGETQYF
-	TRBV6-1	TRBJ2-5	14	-	TGTGCCAGCAGTGAAATGGGCAGGGGAGAGACCCAGTACTTC	CASSEMGRGETQYF
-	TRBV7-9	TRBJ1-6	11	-	TGTGCCAGCAGCGCGTATTCACCCCTCCACTTT	CASSAYSPLHF
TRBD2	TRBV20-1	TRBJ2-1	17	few	TGCAGTGCTAGATCCTTGAACCGGGACTACCCCTACAATGAGCAGTTCTTC	CSARSLNRDYPYNEQFF
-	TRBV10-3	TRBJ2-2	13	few	TGTGCCATCAGTGTCACGCGGGACGGGGAGCTGTTTTTT	CAISVTRDGELFF
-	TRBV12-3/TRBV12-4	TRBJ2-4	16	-	TGTGCCAGCAGTTTCCACAGTAGTTTAGCCAAAAACATTCAGTACTTC	CASSFHSSLAKNIQYF
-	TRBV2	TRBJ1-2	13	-	TGTGCCAGCAGTGTAAGGAGGGCTGATGGCTACACCTTC	CASSVRRADGYTF
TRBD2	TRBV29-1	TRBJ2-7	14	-	TGCAGCGCAAAGACTAGCCGACGAACCTACGAGCAGTACTTC	CSAKTSRRTYEQYF
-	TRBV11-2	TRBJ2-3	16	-	TGTGCCAGCAGCTTAGTTAACAGGGCGTTCGCAGATACGCAGTATTTT	CASSLVNRAFADTQYF
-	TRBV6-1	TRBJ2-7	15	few	TGTGCCAGCAGCCCCTCACAGGGGAACGAGCGGGCGCTATCTTTC	CASSPSQGNERALSF
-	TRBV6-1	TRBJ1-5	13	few	TGTGCCAGCACCAATGGGGGAAACCAGCCCCAGCATTTT	CASTNGGNQPQHF